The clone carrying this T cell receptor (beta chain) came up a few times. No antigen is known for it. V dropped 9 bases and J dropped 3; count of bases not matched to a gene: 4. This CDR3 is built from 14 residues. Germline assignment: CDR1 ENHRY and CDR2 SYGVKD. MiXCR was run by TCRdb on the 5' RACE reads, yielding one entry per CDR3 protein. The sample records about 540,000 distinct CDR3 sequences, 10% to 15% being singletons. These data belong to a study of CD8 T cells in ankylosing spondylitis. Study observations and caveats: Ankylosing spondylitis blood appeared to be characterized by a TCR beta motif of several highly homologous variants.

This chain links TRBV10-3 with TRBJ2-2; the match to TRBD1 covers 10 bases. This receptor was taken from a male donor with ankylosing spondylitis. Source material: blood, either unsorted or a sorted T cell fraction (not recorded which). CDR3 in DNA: TGTGCCATTCTCGGGACAGGGGACACCGGGGAGCTGTTTTTT. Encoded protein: CAILGTGDTGELFF.